The rows below give T cell receptor beta chains drawn from one sample of a study of cytomegalovirus exposure and HLA in healthy donors. TCRdb keeps only in-frame clones here, not all; method: immunoSEQ multiplex PCR. The data show some 44,000 clones, with roughly 47% seen just once and about 12% held by the top ten. Source material: PBMCs. The receptors derive from a human donor in good health. CDR3s include the opening cysteine and the closing phenylalanine or tryptophan. A D gene is named only where the DNA matches it firmly. Clone size is stated in some rows and not others, as once, few, many or a class when expanded.

clone_size | d_call | j_call | v_call | cdr3_nt | cdr3_aa
few | TRBD1 | TRBJ2-7 | TRBV6-5 | TGTGCCAGCAGTTATCAGACAGGGGTGTCCTACGAGCAGTACTTC | CASSYQTGVSYEQYF
- | - | TRBJ1-2 | TRBV9 | TGTGCCAGCAGCCCTTCCCCCGGGACCGGGGGCTATGGCTACACCTTC | CASSPSPGTGGYGYTF
- | - | TRBJ1-5 | TRBV6-1 | TGTGCCAGCAGTGAACGATTAACCCTATCGACACGCAGCAATCAGCCCCAGCATTTT | CASSERLTLSTRSNQPQHF
few | - | TRBJ1-4 | TRBV6-1 | TGTGCCAGCAGTGCCAGGGAAGCGACTAATGAAAAACTGTTTTTT | CASSAREATNEKLFF
- | - | TRBJ1-4 | TRBV15 | TGTGCCACCAGCAGCAGGCTTAATGAAAAACTGTTTTTT | CATSSRLNEKLFF
- | TRBD2 | TRBJ2-1 | TRBV10-3 | TGTGCCATCAGTGCAGGGAGCGGGAGCTCCTACAATGAGCAGTTCTTC | CAISAGSGSSYNEQFF
- | - | TRBJ2-7 | TRBV5-4 | TGTGCCAGCAGCTTGGATCCGGGAGCGAGCGACGAGCAGTACTTC | CASSLDPGASDEQYF
few | TRBD2 | TRBJ2-3 | TRBV7-3 | TGTGCCAGCAGCCTCGGGGGGTTCACAGATACGCAGTATTTT | CASSLGGFTDTQYF
once | - | TRBJ2-7 | TRBV11-3 | TGTGCCAGCAGCTTAGAGGGGGGCTCCTACGAGCAGTACTTC | CASSLEGGSYEQYF
- | TRBD2 | TRBJ2-1 | TRBV30 | TGTGCCTGGAGTCTAGGGACTAGCGGACGTATCCTTTACAATGAGCAGTTCTTC | CAWSLGTSGRILYNEQFF
- | - | TRBJ1-2 | TRBV9 | TGTGCCAGCAGCGTGGGCTACCCCTATGGCTACACCTTC | CASSVGYPYGYTF
few | - | TRBJ1-2 | TRBV5-5 | TGTGCCAGCAGGATCGAATATGGCAATGGCTACACCTTC | CASRIEYGNGYTF
once | TRBD2 | TRBJ2-5 | TRBV28 | TGTGCCAGCAGTCTGACTAGCGGGGGGCAAGAGACCCAGTACTTC | CASSLTSGGQETQYF
few | TRBD1 | TRBJ2-7 | TRBV5-1 | TGCGCCAGCAGCTGGGGACAGGGCGAGTACGAGCAGTACTTC | CASSWGQGEYEQYF
- | - | TRBJ1-2 | TRBV7-9 | TGTGCCAGCAGCTTTGGGCAGTCTGGCTACACCTTC | CASSFGQSGYTF
- | - | TRBJ2-6 | TRBV27 | TGTGCCAGCAGTTCCGAGGGGGGGGCCTCTGGGGCCAACGTCCTGACTTTC | CASSSEGGASGANVLTF
- | TRBD1 | TRBJ1-5 | TRBV19 | TGTGCCAGCGGGACAGGGTTCAATCAGCCCCAGCATTTT | CASGTGFNQPQHF
few | TRBD1 | TRBJ1-3 | TRBV28 | TGTGCCAGCAGATCCGGGGGGACAGGGGATAGAAACACCATATATTTT | CASRSGGTGDRNTIYF
- | - | TRBJ1-6 | TRBV7-9 | TGTGCCAGCAGCTTCCTGGCGGCTAATTCACCCCTCCACTTT | CASSFLAANSPLHF
- | TRBD1 | TRBJ1-4 | TRBV7-8 | TGTGCCAGCAGCTTAGCCGGGACAGGGGGTGAAAAACTGTTTTTT | CASSLAGTGGEKLFF
- | - | TRBJ1-4 | TRBV19 | TGTGCCAGTAAGGACACCCGTTCAACTAATGAAAAACTGTTTTTT | CASKDTRSTNEKLFF
- | TRBD1 | TRBJ1-5 | TRBV2 | TGTGCCAGCAGTGGCAGGGGGAGCAATCAGCCCCAGCATTTT | CASSGRGSNQPQHF
once | - | TRBJ1-2 | TRBV30 | TGTGCCTGGAGTGTCGGGTCTGGCTACACCTTC | CAWSVGSGYTF
few | TRBD2 | TRBJ2-1 | TRBV19 | TGTGCCAGTTCCAAACGGGGGGACCCCTACAATGAGCAGTTCTTC | CASSKRGDPYNEQFF
- | TRBD1 | TRBJ2-2 | TRBV4-3 | TGCGCCAGCAGCCAAGAGGCACAGGGGTTCGGGGAGCTGTTTTTT | CASSQEAQGFGELFF
- | TRBD1 | TRBJ1-2 | TRBV18 | TGTGCCAGCTCAGGGACAGGGATCCCGCTCTATGGCTACACCTTC | CASSGTGIPLYGYTF
- | - | TRBJ1-2 | TRBV7-8 | TGTGCCAGCAGCTCCCAGGTGTTAGGCTACACCTTC | CASSSQVLGYTF
few | TRBD2 | TRBJ2-7 | TRBV29-1 | TGCAGCGTGACGGGGGGCTACGAGCAGTACTTC | CSVTGGYEQYF
few | - | TRBJ1-1 | TRBV5-1 | TGCGCCAGCAGCTTGGCGCTCACAGGGCCAAACACTGAAGCTTTCTTT | CASSLALTGPNTEAFF
- | - | TRBJ2-2 | TRBV7-3 | TGTGCCAGCAGCGGGGGACAGGAGCTGTTTTTT | CASSGGQELFF
- | - | TRBJ2-5 | TRBV25-1 | TGTGCCAGCAGTCCTTGGGGGCTGGAGGAGACCCAGTACTTC | CASSPWGLEETQYF
- | - | TRBJ1-4 | TRBV4-2 | TGTGCCAGCAGCCAAGCCTCGGGTGCAACTAATGAAAAACTGTTTTTT | CASSQASGATNEKLFF
- | - | TRBJ1-6 | TRBV9 | TGTGCCAGCAGTCCGCCTACTCCCAATTCACCCCTCCACTTT | CASSPPTPNSPLHF
- | - | TRBJ1-3 | TRBV7-9 | TGTGCCAGCAGGGGGAGCTCTGGAAACACCATATATTTT | CASRGSSGNTIYF